The entry below describes one T cell receptor (beta chain). Its target is not known. A read error may produce the germline difference seen at one junction end. This specimen comes from a study of Tregs in tolerant kidney transplant recipients. Study details: Sorting of CD4+CD25+CD127- cells followed 3-day belatacept mixed lymphocyte reactions, sometimes with roughly five-day graft donor restimulation. Study-wide points: Expanding Tregs on activated donor B cells appeared to best identify donor-specific TCRbeta clones.

TCRdb's copy holds only in-frame clones and misses some; the assay was immunoSEQ multiplex PCR. This sample yields about 1,800 clones, of which 40% to 55% are seen a single time; approximately 22% belongs to the top ten. This CDR3 has 18 residues. Germline-derived CDR1 and CDR2 are SGHNT and YYREEE (reference sequence). The source material was Tregs from blood cultured with allogeneic cells. The TCR was taken from a human donor in good health. This rearrangement joins TRBV5-4 to TRBJ1-5; perhaps TRBD1 as D (6 bases). The CDR3 protein is CARSLEGTRTVRNQPQHF. For the CDR3, the DNA is TGTGCCAGAAGCTTGGAAGGCACTCGGACAGTCCGGAATCAGCCCCAGCATTTT.